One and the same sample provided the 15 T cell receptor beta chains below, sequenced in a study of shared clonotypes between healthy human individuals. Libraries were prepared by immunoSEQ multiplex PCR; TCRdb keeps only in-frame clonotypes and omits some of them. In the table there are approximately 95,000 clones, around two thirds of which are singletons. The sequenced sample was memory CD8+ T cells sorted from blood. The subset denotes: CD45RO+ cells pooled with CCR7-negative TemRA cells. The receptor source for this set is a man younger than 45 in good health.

CDR3 amino acids: CASSLQGANNEKLFF. DNA for the CDR3: TGTGCCAGCAGTCTACAGGGGGCAAATAATGAAAAACTGTTTTTT. This sequence joins TRBV28 and TRBJ1-4; 9 nucleotides align to TRBD1. The germline V gene has CDR1 MDHEN and CDR2 SYDVKM. Trimming cost V 5 bases and J 4 bases; bases outside gene matches: 5. The CDR3 spans 15 residues.

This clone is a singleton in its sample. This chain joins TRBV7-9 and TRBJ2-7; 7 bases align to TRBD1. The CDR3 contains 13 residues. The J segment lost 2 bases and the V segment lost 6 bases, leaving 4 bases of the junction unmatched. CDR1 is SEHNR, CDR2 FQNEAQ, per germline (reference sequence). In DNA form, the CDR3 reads TGTGCCAGCAGGCTCGACAGGGCCTACGAGCAGTACTTC. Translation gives CASRLDRAYEQYF.

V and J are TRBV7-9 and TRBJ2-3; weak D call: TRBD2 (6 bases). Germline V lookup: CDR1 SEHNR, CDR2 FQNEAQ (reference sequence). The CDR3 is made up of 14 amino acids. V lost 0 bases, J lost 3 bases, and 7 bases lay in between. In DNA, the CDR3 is TGTGCCAGCAGCTTAGCGGAGGGGACAGATACGCAGTATTTT. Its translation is CASSLAEGTDTQYF.

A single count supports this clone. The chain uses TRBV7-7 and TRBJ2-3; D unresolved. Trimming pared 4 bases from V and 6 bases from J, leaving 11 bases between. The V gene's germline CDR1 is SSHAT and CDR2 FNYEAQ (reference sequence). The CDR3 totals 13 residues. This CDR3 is CASSYHRGDTQYF. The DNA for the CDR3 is TGTGCCAGCAGCTACCACCGTGGGGATACGCAGTATTTT.

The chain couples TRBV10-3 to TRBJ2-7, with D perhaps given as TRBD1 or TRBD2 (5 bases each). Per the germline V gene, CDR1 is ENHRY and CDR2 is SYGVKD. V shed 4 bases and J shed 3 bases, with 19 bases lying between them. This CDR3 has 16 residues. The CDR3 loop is CAISAPGALDHYEQYF. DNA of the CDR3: TGTGCCATCAGTGCCCCCGGGGCTCTTGACCACTACGAGCAGTACTTC.

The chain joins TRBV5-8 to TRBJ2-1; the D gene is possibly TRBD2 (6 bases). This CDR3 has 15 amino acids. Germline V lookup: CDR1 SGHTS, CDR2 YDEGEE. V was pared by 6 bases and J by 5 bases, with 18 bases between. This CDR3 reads CASNLGLGGNNEQFF. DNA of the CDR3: TGTGCCAGCAATCTCGGGCTTGGCGGGAACAATGAGCAGTTCTTC.

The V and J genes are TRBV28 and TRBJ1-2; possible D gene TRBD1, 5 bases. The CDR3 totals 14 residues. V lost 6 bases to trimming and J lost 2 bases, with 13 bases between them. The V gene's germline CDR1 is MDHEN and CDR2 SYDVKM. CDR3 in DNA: TGTGCCAGCAGCCAGGGCTCAGGAAACTATGGCTACACCTTC. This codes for CASSQGSGNYGYTF.

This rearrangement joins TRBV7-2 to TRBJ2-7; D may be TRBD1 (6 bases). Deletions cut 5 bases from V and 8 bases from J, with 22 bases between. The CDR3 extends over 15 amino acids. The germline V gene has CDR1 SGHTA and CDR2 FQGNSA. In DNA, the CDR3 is TGTGCCAGCAGCCAAGCCCCGGGACAACCCTCGCAGCAGTACTTC. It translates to CASSQAPGQPSQQYF.

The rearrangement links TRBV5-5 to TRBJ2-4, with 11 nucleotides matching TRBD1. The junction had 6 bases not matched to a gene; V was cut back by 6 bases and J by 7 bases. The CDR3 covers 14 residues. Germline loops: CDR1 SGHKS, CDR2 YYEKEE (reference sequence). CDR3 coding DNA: TGTGCCAGCACCGGGGACAGGGGGTTGAACATTCAGTACTTC. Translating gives CASTGDRGLNIQYF.

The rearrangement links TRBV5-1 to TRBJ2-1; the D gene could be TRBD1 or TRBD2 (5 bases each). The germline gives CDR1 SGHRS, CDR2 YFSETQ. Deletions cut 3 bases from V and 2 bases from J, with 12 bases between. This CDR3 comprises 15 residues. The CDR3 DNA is TGCGCCAGCAGCTCCACTAGAGGGGCCTACAATGAGCAGTTCTTC. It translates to CASSSTRGAYNEQFF.

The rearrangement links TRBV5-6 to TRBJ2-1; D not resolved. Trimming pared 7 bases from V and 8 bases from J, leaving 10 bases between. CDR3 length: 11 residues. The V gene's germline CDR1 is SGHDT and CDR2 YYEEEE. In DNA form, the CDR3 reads TGTGCCAGCCACGCTGGGTATGAGCAGTTCTTC. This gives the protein CASHAGYEQFF.

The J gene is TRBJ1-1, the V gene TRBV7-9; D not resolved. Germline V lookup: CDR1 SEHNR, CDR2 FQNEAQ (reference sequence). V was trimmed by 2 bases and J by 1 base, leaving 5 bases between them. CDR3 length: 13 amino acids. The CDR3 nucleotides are TGTGCCAGCAGCTTATCTTCGAACACTGAAGCTTTCTTT. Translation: CASSLSSNTEAFF. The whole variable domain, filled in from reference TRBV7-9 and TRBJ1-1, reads DTGVSQNPRHKITKRGQNVTFRCDPISEHNRLYWYRQTLGQGPEFLTYFQNEAQLEKSRLLSDRFSAERPKGSFSTLEIQRTEQGDSAMYLCASSLSSNTEAFFGQGTRLTVV.

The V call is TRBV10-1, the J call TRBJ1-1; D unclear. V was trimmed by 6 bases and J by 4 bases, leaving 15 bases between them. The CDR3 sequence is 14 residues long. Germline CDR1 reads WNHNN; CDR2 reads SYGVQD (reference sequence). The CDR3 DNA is TGCGCCAGCAGCCAAACGACGGGTTTCACTGAAGCTTTCTTT. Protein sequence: CASSQTTGFTEAFF.

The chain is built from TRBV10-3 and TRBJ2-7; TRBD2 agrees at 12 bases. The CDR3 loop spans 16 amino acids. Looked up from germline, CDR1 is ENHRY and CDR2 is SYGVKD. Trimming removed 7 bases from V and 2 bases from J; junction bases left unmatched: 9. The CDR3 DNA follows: TGTGCCATCAAGAACCTACTAGCGGGAGGTACCTACGAGCAGTACTTC. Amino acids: CAIKNLLAGGTYEQYF.

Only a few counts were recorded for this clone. The CDR3 region is CASSDRADTGELFF. The CDR3 region has the DNA TGTGCCAGCAGTGACAGGGCGGACACCGGGGAGCTGTTTTTT. This chain uses TRBV6-1 with TRBJ2-2; tentative D call: TRBD1 (5 bases). The CDR3 consists of 14 residues. Germline V gives CDR1 MNHNS, CDR2 SASEGT. Trimming cost V 3 bases and J 3 bases, with 8 bases left between them.